This T cell receptor beta chain is drawn from a study of blood T cell repertoires in COVID-19. Study at large: Samples representing acute and convalescent COVID-19 were sourced from the United States, Italy and Spain. PBMCs, B-cell-depleted T cells, or T cells provided the cDNA or gDNA that made up the material.

Under the authors' procedure: Amplification with reference gene primers provided the estimates of nucleated cell counts. TCRdb keeps only in-frame clones here, not all; method: immunoSEQ multiplex PCR. The V and J calls and clone size were taken over from that table, and D and trimming were inferred from the DNA. Of fewer than 80,000 clones listed, 80% to 95% are singletons. V was pared by 2 bases and J by 5 bases, with 21 bases between. There are 17 residues in the CDR3. Germline V gives CDR1 KGHSH, CDR2 LQKENI. Sequences were obtained from peripheral blood. The chain links TRBV18 to TRBJ2-5; no definite D call. This receptor was obtained from a human donor in a cohort sampled during active COVID-19. CDR3: CASSPSPLAHQLETQYF. For the CDR3, the DNA is TGTGCCAGCTCACCATCCCCGTTGGCCCATCAGTTGGAGACCCAGTACTTC.